One sample yielded the 24 T cell receptor beta chains listed below, sequenced in a study of T cells in Graves' hyperthyroidism and ophthalmopathy. Amplified TCR beta CDR3 regions derived from RNA transcripts. A set of HTBI primers served as the primers for a first-round RT-PCR of the TCR CDR3. TCRdb re-called the multiplex PCR reads with MiXCR, one entry per CDR3 protein. The data contain approximately 400,000 distinct CDR3 sequences, approximately 15% of them seen just once; the ten biggest clones take up almost 8%. Material for sequencing was blood. The receptors shown here come from a woman younger than 30 with Graves' hyperthyroidism.

Many counts were recorded for this clonotype. V and J are TRBV9 and TRBJ1-2; 8 positions agree with TRBD1. This CDR3 comprises 13 residues. The germline V gene has CDR1 SGDLS and CDR2 YYNGEE. V lost 4 bases to trimming and J lost 4 bases; unmatched junction nucleotides: 3. The CDR3 spells CASSQDRGYGYTF. The CDR3 nucleotides read TGTGCCAGCAGCCAAGACAGGGGCTATGGCTACACCTTC. Drawing the rest from reference TRBV9 and TRBJ1-2, the complete variable domain is DSGVTQTPKHLITATGQRVTLRCSPRSGDLSVYWYQQSLDQGLQFLIQYYNGEERAKGNILERFSAQQFPDLHSELNLSSLELGDSALYFCASSQDRGYGYTFGSGTRLTVV.

This clonotype was counted ten times or more. This chain joins TRBV27 and TRBJ1-2; D is undetermined. Deletions cut 6 bases from V and 7 bases from J, with 15 bases between. The germline V gene encodes CDR1 MNHEY and CDR2 SMNVEV (reference sequence). The CDR3 runs to 13 residues. The CDR3 sequence: CASRSGRAAGYTF. The CDR3 DNA reads TGTGCCAGCAGGTCTGGGAGGGCTGCTGGCTACACCTTC.

Many counts were recorded for this clonotype. This chain connects TRBV11-2 to TRBJ2-3; D uncertain. Trimming left V 2 bases short and J 2 bases short, with 20 bases between. Germline assignment: CDR1 SGHAT and CDR2 FQNNGV. This CDR3 has 18 amino acids. DNA of the CDR3: TGTGCCAGCAGCTTACCCGACGCAAGCCCGTCTTTCACAGATACGCAGTATTTT. It is translated as CASSLPDASPSFTDTQYF. Based on the CDR3 plus reference TRBV11-2 and TRBJ2-3, the full variable domain is EAGVAQSPRYKIIEKRQSVAFWCNPISGHATLYWYQQILGQGPKLLIQFQNNGVVDDSQLPKDRFSAERLKGVDSTLKIQPAKLEDSAVYLCASSLPDASPSFTDTQYFGPGTRLTVL.

This clonotype was detected ten times or more. The chain carries TRBV24-1 and TRBJ2-5, with 7 bases lining up with TRBD1. Germline V gene lookup returns CDR1 KGHDR and CDR2 SFDVKD. There are 15 residues in the CDR3. The V and J ends lost 3 bases and 0 bases, in that order; junction bases with no gene match: 3. CDR3 DNA sequence: TGTGCCACCAGTGATCCAGGGACAGACCAAGAGACCCAGTACTTC. It translates to CATSDPGTDQETQYF.

This clonotype appeared many times. The chain couples TRBV11-2 to TRBJ2-2; 9 positions agree with TRBD2. V lost 6 bases to trimming and J lost 4 bases; unmatched junction nucleotides: 12. The CDR3 extends over 17 amino acids. Germline V gene lookup returns CDR1 SGHAT and CDR2 FQNNGV. The CDR3 sequence: CASSDEAGGPSTGELFF. In DNA form, the CDR3 reads TGTGCCAGCAGTGATGAGGCGGGAGGGCCATCCACCGGGGAGCTGTTTTTT. Full variable domain (outside the CDR3, taken from reference TRBV11-2 and TRBJ2-2): EAGVAQSPRYKIIEKRQSVAFWCNPISGHATLYWYQQILGQGPKLLIQFQNNGVVDDSQLPKDRFSAERLKGVDSTLKIQPAKLEDSAVYLCASSDEAGGPSTGELFFGEGSRLTVL.

This clonotype was recorded many times. The rearrangement uses TRBV30 and TRBJ1-1, with D possibly matching TRBD1 (5 bases). CDR3 size: 16 residues. From germline, CDR1 is GTSNPN and CDR2 SVGIG (reference sequence). Trimming stripped 0 bases from V and 1 base from J, with 15 bases between. CDR3: CAWSVGVWGENTEAFF. The DNA of the CDR3 is TGTGCCTGGAGTGTAGGGGTTTGGGGGGAGAACACTGAAGCTTTCTTT. The full variable domain, in which reference TRBV30 and TRBJ1-1 provide the parts outside the CDR3, is SQTIHQWPATLVQPVGSPLSLECTVEGTSNPNLYWYRQAAGRGLQLLFYSVGIGQISSEVPQNLSASRPQDRQFILSSKKLLLSDSGFYLCAWSVGVWGENTEAFFGQGTRLTVV.

In its sample, this clonotype was seen many times. This chain joins TRBV5-1 and TRBJ1-2; D gene uncertain. Germline V gene data show CDR1 as SGHRS and CDR2 as YFSETQ. The CDR3 sequence is 14 residues long. V shed 2 bases and J shed 0 bases, with 8 bases lying between them. This chain's CDR3 is CASSFDGPNYGYTF. The CDR3 coding sequence is TGCGCCAGCAGCTTCGACGGCCCTAACTATGGCTACACCTTC.

This clonotype showed up many times. V and J are TRBV5-1 and TRBJ2-2; 9 nucleotides agree with TRBD2. The CDR3 has 16 amino acids. The V segment lost 0 bases and the J segment 2 bases; nucleotides outside the gene matches: 2. Germline V lookup: CDR1 SGHRS, CDR2 YFSETQ. The CDR3 loop reads CASSLGGLANTGELFF. CDR3 bases: TGCGCCAGCAGCTTGGGGGGACTAGCCAACACCGGGGAGCTGTTTTTT. Variable domain in full (rest from reference TRBV5-1 and TRBJ2-2): KAGVTQTPRYLIKTRGQQVTLSCSPISGHRSVSWYQQTPGQGLQFLFEYFSETQRNKGNFPGRFSGRQFSNSRSEMNVSTLELGDSALYLCASSLGGLANTGELFFGEGSRLTVL.

At least ten counts were recorded for this clonotype. V gene TRBV3-1 combines with J gene TRBJ1-2; a possible D gene is TRBD1 (5 bases). V lost 11 bases and J 8 bases, leaving 21 bases between the germline ends. This CDR3 region has 13 residues. CDR1 is LGHDT, CDR2 YNNKEL, per germline (reference sequence). The DNA for the CDR3 is TGTGCCGCCCGAGGGACGGGCGGGAGAGGCTACACCTTC. Encoded protein: CAARGTGGRGYTF.

Many counts were recorded for this clonotype. V gene TRBV2 combines with J gene TRBJ1-6; the D is unclear. This CDR3 comprises 15 residues. Trimming cost V 5 bases and J 9 bases, with 17 bases left between them. Germline values: CDR1 SNHLY, CDR2 FYNNEI. The CDR3 sequence: CASSQREGSRSPLHF. The CDR3 nucleotides are TGTGCCAGCAGTCAGAGGGAGGGTTCCCGTTCACCCCTCCACTTT.

Ten or more counts support this clonotype. This chain links TRBV12-3 or TRBV12-4 with TRBJ1-4, with D unclear. V gave up 6 bases and J gave up 8 bases, with 13 bases separating them. The CDR3 loop spans 13 amino acids. CDR3 loop: CASRKRTGEKLFF. Here the CDR3 DNA reads TGTGCCAGCAGAAAACGGACGGGCGAAAAACTGTTTTTT.

This clonotype was seen repeatedly, ten times or more. The rearrangement joins TRBV11-1 to TRBJ1-3, with no clear D. The CDR3 runs to 13 residues. Germline loops: CDR1 SGHAT, CDR2 FQDESV (reference sequence). V dropped 10 bases and J dropped 0 bases, with 10 bases sitting between them. DNA for the CDR3: TGTGCCACCCGGCAGACCTCTGGAAACACCATATATTTT. As protein: CATRQTSGNTIYF. Full variable domain (missing parts from reference TRBV11-1 and TRBJ1-3): EAEVAQSPRYKITEKSQAVAFWCDPISGHATLYWYRQILGQGPELLVQFQDESVVDDSQLPKDRFSAERLKGVDSTLKIQPAELGDSAMYLCATRQTSGNTIYFGEGSWLTVV.

V is TRBV10-1 and J is TRBJ1-1; TRBD1 matches at 9 bases. Germline V gene data show CDR1 as WNHNN and CDR2 as SYGVQD (reference sequence). The CDR3 runs 14 residues. Trimming at V came to 8 bases and at J to 2 bases, leaving 6 bases not matched to a gene. The CDR3 nucleotides are TGCGCCAGCGGTGGACAGGGGAGAAACACTGAAGCTTTCTTT. It translates to CASGGQGRNTEAFF.

In its sample, this clonotype was seen many times. The rearrangement links TRBV10-3 to TRBJ1-2; D remains unclear. The CDR3 runs 12 residues. Between the trimmed V and J ends, which lost 4 bases and 7 bases, there was a span of 10 bases. Germline CDR1 reads ENHRY; CDR2 reads SYGVKD. CDR3 in DNA: TGTGCCATCAGTGGGCTTGGTGGTGGCTACACCTTC. This encodes CAISGLGGGYTF.

A few counts support this clonotype. The chain recombines TRBV7-3 with TRBJ1-6, with 7 bases matching TRBD1. The CDR3 spans 18 residues. The V segment lost 3 bases and the J segment 10 bases; nucleotides outside the gene matches: 18. CDR1 SGHTA and CDR2 FQGTGA come from the germline V gene. The CDR3 region has the DNA TGTGCCAGCAGCTTTAAAAGACAGGGAATTGAGTTTGGGTCACCCCTCCACTTT. Its translation is CASSFKRQGIEFGSPLHF.

In the case of this clonotype: Relative to the germline gene, one junction end is altered; a read error may explain this. The gene calls are TRBV4-1 and TRBJ1-2, with 7 bases lining up with TRBD1. Germline loops: CDR1 MGHRA, CDR2 YSYEKL. The CDR3 covers 15 residues. CDR3 protein: CASSQAYLGTDGCTF. CDR3 coding DNA: TGCGCCAGCAGCCAAGCCTACCTCGGGACAGATGGCTGCACCTTC.

This clonotype was recorded at least ten times. This chain links TRBV7-2 with TRBJ2-1, with D possibly matching TRBD2 (6 bases). The V and J ends lost 7 bases and 3 bases respectively, with 10 bases between them. CDR1 is SGHTA and CDR2 is FQGNSA in the germline V gene. The CDR3 is 13 amino acids. CDR3 nucleotide sequence: TGTGCCAGCAACCGGGACTTCTACAATGAGCAGTTCTTC. Protein sequence: CASNRDFYNEQFF.

The chain joins TRBV19 to TRBJ1-3, with unresolved D. This CDR3 has 15 residues. Trimming removed 7 bases from V and 4 bases from J, with 17 bases in between. Germline V CDR1 and CDR2: LNHDA, SQIVND (reference sequence). CDR3 sequence reads: CASNRLGVRGNTIYF. The CDR3 DNA is TGTGCCAGTAATCGCCTCGGGGTCCGAGGAAACACCATATATTTT.

The chain links TRBV5-1 to TRBJ2-7; maybe TRBD1 (6 bases). The germline V gene has CDR1 SGHRS and CDR2 YFSETQ. The CDR3 spans 15 residues. V was cut by 0 bases and J by 0 bases, with 10 bases left in between. This CDR3 reads CASSLGDTNSYEQYF. CDR3 in DNA: TGCGCCAGCAGCTTGGGGGACACGAACTCCTACGAGCAGTACTTC.

This clonotype has a count of ten or more. V and J are TRBV2 and TRBJ2-7, with TRBD1 matching 8 bases. The CDR3 is made up of 15 amino acids. Germline lookup yields CDR1 SNHLY and CDR2 FYNNEI. V was pared by 6 bases and J by 3 bases, with 10 bases of the junction left unmatched. The CDR3 here is CASRETGGSIYEQYF. The CDR3 bases are TGTGCCAGCAGGGAAACAGGGGGATCTATCTACGAGCAGTACTTC.

This clonotype was seen many times. The chain joins TRBV11-2 to TRBJ1-1; D gene ambiguous. Germline assignment: CDR1 SGHAT and CDR2 FQNNGV. The ends were cut back, 6 bases at V and 6 bases at J, with 14 bases in the middle. The CDR3 has 13 residues. Here the CDR3 reads CASSPDESPEAFF. In DNA form, the CDR3 reads TGTGCCAGCAGTCCAGACGAGAGCCCTGAAGCTTTCTTT. Full variable domain (remainder filled in from reference TRBV11-2 and TRBJ1-1): EAGVAQSPRYKIIEKRQSVAFWCNPISGHATLYWYQQILGQGPKLLIQFQNNGVVDDSQLPKDRFSAERLKGVDSTLKIQPAKLEDSAVYLCASSPDESPEAFFGQGTRLTVV.

Regarding this clonotype: A much larger clone is a single base away; this may be a read error. This chain links TRBV12-3 or TRBV12-4 with TRBJ2-7; 10 bases line up with TRBD1. This CDR3 spans 15 amino acids. CDR3 sequence reads: CASGLAGQGSYEQYF. The CDR3, as DNA: TGTGCCAGCGGTTTAGCGGGACAGGGGTCCTACGAGCAGTACTTC.

This clonotype was seen many times. The chain joins TRBV19 to TRBJ1-1; 11 bases are shared with TRBD1. CDR3 length: 14 amino acids. Losses at the gene ends were 6 bases for V and 5 bases for J; bases not matched to a gene: 5. From germline, CDR1 is LNHDA and CDR2 SQIVND (reference sequence). The CDR3 spells CASRGGQGGTEAFF. The CDR3 nucleotides are TGTGCCAGTAGGGGGGGACAGGGGGGGACTGAAGCTTTCTTT. The whole variable domain, filled in from reference TRBV19 and TRBJ1-1, reads DGGITQSPKYLFRKEGQNVTLSCEQNLNHDAMYWYRQDPGQGLRLIYYSQIVNDFQKGDIAEGYSVSREKKESFPLTVTSAQKNPTAFYLCASRGGQGGTEAFFGQGTRLTVV.

The chain couples TRBV27 to TRBJ2-3; D uncertain. V was trimmed by 3 bases and J by 0 bases, leaving 25 bases between them. The CDR3 is made up of 20 amino acids. The germline CDR1 and CDR2 sequences are MNHEY and SMNVEV (reference sequence). The CDR3 DNA follows: TGTGCCAGCAGTTTTAGGTTGCTTAGGCTGCGCCATGCTAGCACAGATACGCAGTATTTT. As protein: CASSFRLLRLRHASTDTQYF.